This TCR beta chain was identified during a study of blood T cells in healthy people across ages. This clonotype was seen only a few times. With 6 bases removed from V and 6 bases from J, the gap between germline ends came to 12 bases. From germline, CDR1 is SNHLY and CDR2 FYNNEI. The CDR3 is 12 amino acids. A second PCR of about 6 to 12 cycles used a sample-barcoded 5' primer and a J-beta primer mix. A single record per CDR3 protein comes from TCRdb applying MiXCR to the 5' RACE reads. Here the sample spans roughly 1.6 million distinct CDR3 sequences, roughly 30% being singletons. The J gene is TRBJ2-7, the V gene TRBV2; D could derive from TRBD1 or TRBD2 (5 bases each). Sequencing used blood. The receptor was isolated from a woman in her twenties or thirties in good health. The DNA of the CDR3 is TGTGCCAGCAGGGGGGTGCGTAGCGAGCAGTACTTC. As protein: CASRGVRSEQYF.